The sequence of this T cell receptor (beta chain) was determined in a study of shared clonotypes between healthy human individuals. Study findings and constraints: Sharing across four donors was seen in 4% to 5% of naive CD4 clonotypes.

V was shortened by 1 base and J by 2 bases, with 15 bases between the two germline ends. The CDR3 consists of 17 residues. Germline lookup yields CDR1 MNHEY and CDR2 SMNVEV (reference sequence). About this clone itself: Its antigen is still unknown.

Method: immunoSEQ multiplex PCR; TCRdb's copy keeps in-frame clones and lacks some. The table has about 600,000 clones, more than 95% seen once; the top ten hold 0.25% to 0.35%. CD8 cells classed as naive were CD45RO-negative and positively selected for CCR7, excluding terminally differentiated effector memory CD45RA+ cells. The V and J genes are TRBV27 and TRBJ2-1; D gene ambiguous. Sequenced material: naive CD8+ T cells sorted from blood. The receptor comes from a young man in good health. CDR3 sequence: CASSLYLAQRTYNEQFF. The CDR3 DNA reads as TGTGCCAGCAGTTTATATTTGGCGCAACGAACCTACAATGAGCAGTTCTTC.